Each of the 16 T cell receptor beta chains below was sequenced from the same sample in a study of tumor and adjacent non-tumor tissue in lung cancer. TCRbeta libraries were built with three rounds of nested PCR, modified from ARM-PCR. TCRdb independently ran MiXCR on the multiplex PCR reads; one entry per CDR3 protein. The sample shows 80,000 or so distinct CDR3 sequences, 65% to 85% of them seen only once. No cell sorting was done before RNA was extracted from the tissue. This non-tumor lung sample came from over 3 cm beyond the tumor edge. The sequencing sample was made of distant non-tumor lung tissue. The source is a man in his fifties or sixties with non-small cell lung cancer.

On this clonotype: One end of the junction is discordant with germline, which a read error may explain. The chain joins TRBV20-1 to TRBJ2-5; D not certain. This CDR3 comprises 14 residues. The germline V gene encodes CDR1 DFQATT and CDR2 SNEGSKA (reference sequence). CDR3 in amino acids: CSARLALTSDTQYF. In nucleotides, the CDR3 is TGCAGTGCTAGACTCGCTCTCACCTCGGATACCCAGTATTTC.

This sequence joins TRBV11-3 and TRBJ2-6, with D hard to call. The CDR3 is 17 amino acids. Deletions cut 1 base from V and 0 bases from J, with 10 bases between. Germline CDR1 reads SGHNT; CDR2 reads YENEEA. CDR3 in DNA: TGTGCCAGCAGCTTAGTTGGAGAGGCCTCTGGGGCCAACGTCCTGACTTTC. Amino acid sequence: CASSLVGEASGANVLTF.

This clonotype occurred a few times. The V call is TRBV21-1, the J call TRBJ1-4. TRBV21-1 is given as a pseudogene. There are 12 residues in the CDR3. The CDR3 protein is CASSRHNEKLFF. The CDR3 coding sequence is TGTGCCAGCAGCAGACATAATGAAAAACTGTTTTTT.

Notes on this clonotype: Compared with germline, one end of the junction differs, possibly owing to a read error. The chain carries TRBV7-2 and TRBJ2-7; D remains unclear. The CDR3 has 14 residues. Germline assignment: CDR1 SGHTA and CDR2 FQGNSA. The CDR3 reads CASSRAVGPYKQYF. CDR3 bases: TGTGCCAGCAGCCGAGCCGTTGGGCCCTACAAGCAGTACTTC.

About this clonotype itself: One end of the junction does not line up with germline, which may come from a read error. CDR3 DNA: TGTGCCAGCAGCCAAGATTTGACTTCCCAGGAGCACTACTTC. This translates into CASSQDLTSQEHYF. V usage is TRBV4-2 and J usage is TRBJ2-7; unclear D gene. The CDR3 totals 14 residues. Germline V gives CDR1 LGHNA, CDR2 YNFKEQ.

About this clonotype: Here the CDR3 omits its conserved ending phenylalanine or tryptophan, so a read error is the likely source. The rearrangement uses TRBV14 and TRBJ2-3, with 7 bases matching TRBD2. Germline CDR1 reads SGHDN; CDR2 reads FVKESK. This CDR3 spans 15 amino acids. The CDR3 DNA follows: TGTGCCATCAGCCAAGTGGGGGGGATCACAGATACGCAGTATTAT. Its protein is CAISQVGGITDTQYY.

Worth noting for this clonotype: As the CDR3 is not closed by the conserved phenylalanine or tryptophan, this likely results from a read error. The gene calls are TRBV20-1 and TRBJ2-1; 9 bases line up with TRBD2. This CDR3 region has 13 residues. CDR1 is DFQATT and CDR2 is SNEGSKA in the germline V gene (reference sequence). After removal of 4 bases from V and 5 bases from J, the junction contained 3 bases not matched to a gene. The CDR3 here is CSAKTSGHNEQFV. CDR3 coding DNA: TGCAGTGCTAAGACTAGCGGACACAATGAGCAGTTCGTC.

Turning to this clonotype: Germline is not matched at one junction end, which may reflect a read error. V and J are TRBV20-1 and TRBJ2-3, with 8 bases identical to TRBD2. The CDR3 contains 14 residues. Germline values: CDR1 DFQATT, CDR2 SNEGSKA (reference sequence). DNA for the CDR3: TGTAGTGTTAGAGCTCACGGCGGGGGGACTACGCAGTATTTT. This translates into CSVRAHGGGTTQYF.

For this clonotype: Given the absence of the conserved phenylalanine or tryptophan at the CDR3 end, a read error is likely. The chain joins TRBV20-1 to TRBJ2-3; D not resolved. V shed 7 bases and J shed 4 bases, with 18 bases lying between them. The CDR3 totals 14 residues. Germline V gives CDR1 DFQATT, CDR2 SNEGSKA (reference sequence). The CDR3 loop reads CSVIDPRGADTQYY. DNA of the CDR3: TGCAGTGTTATCGACCCCCGAGGAGCAGATACGCAGTATTAT.

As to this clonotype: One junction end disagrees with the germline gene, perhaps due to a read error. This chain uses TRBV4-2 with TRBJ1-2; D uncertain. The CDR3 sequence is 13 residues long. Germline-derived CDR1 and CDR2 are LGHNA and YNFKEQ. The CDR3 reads CASRLPGTYDYTF. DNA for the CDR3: TGTGCCAGCAGACTACCAGGTACCTATGACTACACCTTC.

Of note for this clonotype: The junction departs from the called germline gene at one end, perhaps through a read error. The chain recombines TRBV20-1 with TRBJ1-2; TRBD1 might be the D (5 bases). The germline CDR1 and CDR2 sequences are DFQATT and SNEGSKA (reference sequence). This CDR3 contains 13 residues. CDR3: CSAVPGTTDGYNF. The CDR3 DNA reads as TGCAGTGCTGTCCCAGGGACTACTGATGGCTACAATTTC.

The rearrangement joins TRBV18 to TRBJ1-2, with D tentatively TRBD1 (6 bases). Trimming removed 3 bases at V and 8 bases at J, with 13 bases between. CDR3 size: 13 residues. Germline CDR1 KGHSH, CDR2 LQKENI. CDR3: CASSPTDSRGYTF. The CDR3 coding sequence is TGTGCCAGCTCACCTACGGACAGTCGAGGCTACACCTTC.

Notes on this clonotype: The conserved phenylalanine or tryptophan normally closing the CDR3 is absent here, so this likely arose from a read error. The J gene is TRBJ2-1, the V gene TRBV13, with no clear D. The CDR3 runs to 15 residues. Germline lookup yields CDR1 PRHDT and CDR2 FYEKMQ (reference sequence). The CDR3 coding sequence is TGTGCCAGCAGCCGATCGTGGAGCTCCTTCAATGAGCAGTTCCTC. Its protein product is CASSRSWSSFNEQFL.

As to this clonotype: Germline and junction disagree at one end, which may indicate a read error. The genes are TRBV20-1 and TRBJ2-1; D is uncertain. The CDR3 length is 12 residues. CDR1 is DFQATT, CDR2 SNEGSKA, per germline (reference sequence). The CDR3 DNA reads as TGCAGTGCTAGATCCCGGGTGTATGAGGAGTTCTTC. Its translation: CSARSRVYEEFF.

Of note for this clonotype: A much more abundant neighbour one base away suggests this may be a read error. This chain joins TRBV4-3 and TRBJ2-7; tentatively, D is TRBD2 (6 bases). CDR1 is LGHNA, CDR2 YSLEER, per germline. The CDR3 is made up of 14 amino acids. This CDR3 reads CAGSQAAGSLDTSF. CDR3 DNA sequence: TGCGCCGGCAGCCAAGCGGCGGGGAGCTTGGACACCTCCTTC.

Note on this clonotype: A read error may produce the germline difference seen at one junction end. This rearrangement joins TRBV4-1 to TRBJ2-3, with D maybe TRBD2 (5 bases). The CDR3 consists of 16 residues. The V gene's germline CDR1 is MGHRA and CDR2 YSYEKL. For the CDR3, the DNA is TGCGCCAGCAGCCAAAGGGCTAGCCATTCAACAGATACGGAGTATTTT. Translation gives CASSQRASHSTDTEYF.